These 14 T cell receptor beta chains came from one sample sequenced in a study of blood T cells in healthy people across ages. Sample-barcoded 5' priming and a J-beta primer mix drove a second PCR of roughly 6 to 12 cycles. One entry per CDR3 protein results from TCRdb running MiXCR on the 5' RACE reads. This sample carries some 900,000 distinct CDR3 sequences, 45% to 50% of them seen once, and the ten largest clones take around an eighth. Input material: blood. The source is a man aged 25 to 40 in good health.

The rearrangement uses TRBV5-1 and TRBJ1-1, with a possible D match to TRBD1 (5 bases). The CDR3 runs 14 residues. Trimming took off 4 bases at V and 2 bases at J, with 12 bases between the two ends. Germline-derived CDR1 and CDR2 are SGHRS and YFSETQ. CDR3 sequence: CASSPTEINTEAFF. Written as DNA, the CDR3 is TGCGCCAGCAGCCCGACAGAGATTAACACTGAAGCTTTCTTT.

V gene TRBV7-9 combines with J gene TRBJ1-1, with a possible D match to TRBD1 (5 bases). Looked up from germline, CDR1 is SEHNR and CDR2 is FQNEAQ (reference sequence). Trimming shortened V by 5 bases and J by 1 base, and 11 bases separated the two germline ends. The CDR3 runs 14 residues. The CDR3 is CASSTEGTNTEAFF. DNA for the CDR3: TGTGCCAGCAGCACAGAAGGGACGAACACTGAAGCTTTCTTT.

V and J are TRBV2 and TRBJ2-3; 8 nucleotides agree with TRBD2. The germline V gene has CDR1 SNHLY and CDR2 FYNNEI. Losses at the gene ends were 3 bases for V and 4 bases for J; bases not matched to a gene: 6. The CDR3 extends over 15 amino acids. CDR3 sequence (DNA): TGTGCCAGCAGTGATCGGACTAGCTTCCCAGATACGCAGTATTTT. The encoded protein is CASSDRTSFPDTQYF.

The chain is built from TRBV30 and TRBJ1-1; D remains ambiguous. Between the trimmed V and J ends, which lost 2 bases and 10 bases, there was a span of 11 bases. The germline V gene encodes CDR1 GTSNPN and CDR2 SVGIG (reference sequence). CDR3 size: 11 residues. DNA for the CDR3: TGTGCCTGGAGTTTGAGGGATGGAGCTTTCTTT. Translation: CAWSLRDGAFF.

For this clonotype: It may be a read error: a sequence one base away is much more abundant. V and J are TRBV6-4 and TRBJ2-1; TRBD2 agrees at 9 bases. Matching the DNA end better, TRBJ2-7 makes the J call doubtful. The CDR3 is made up of 15 amino acids. Germline-derived CDR1 and CDR2 are MRHNA and SNTAGT. The chain's CDR3 is CASSDEAGGPDEQYF. CDR3 coding DNA: TGTGCCAGCAGTGATGAGGCGGGGGGGCCAGATGAGCAGTACTTC.

Concerning this clonotype: One end of the junction does not line up with germline, which may come from a read error. The V and J genes are TRBV15 and TRBJ2-1; TRBD2 matches 7 bases. The CDR3 is 15 residues long. The germline V gene encodes CDR1 LNHNV and CDR2 YYDKDF (reference sequence). This CDR3 is CATSRDGGSYSEQFF. Written as DNA, the CDR3 is TGTGCCACCAGCAGAGACGGGGGGTCCTACAGTGAGCAGTTCTTC.

This clonotype was picked up a small number of times. The genes are TRBV7-2 and TRBJ1-1; 9 bases fit TRBD1. The ends lost 4 bases at V and 4 bases at J; junction bases unmatched: 4. Germline CDR1 SGHTA, CDR2 FQGNSA. This CDR3 spans 14 amino acids. The DNA of the CDR3 is TGTGCCAGCAGCTATACAGGGGGCAGCACTGAAGCTTTCTTT. It is translated as CASSYTGGSTEAFF.

This clonotype was picked up a small number of times. The chain joins TRBV7-2 to TRBJ2-5, with 9 bases matching TRBD2. The CDR3 covers 16 residues. Trimming at V came to 0 bases and at J to 11 bases, leaving 13 bases not matched to a gene. CDR1 is SGHTA, CDR2 FQGNSA, per germline. The CDR3: CASSLAGGLAGNEQYF. In DNA, the CDR3 is TGTGCCAGCAGCTTAGCAGGGGGACTAGCTGGCAATGAGCAGTACTTC.

The V call is TRBV28, the J call TRBJ1-3; D gene unclear. V was pared by 4 bases and J by 0 bases, with 10 bases between. The CDR3 sequence is 15 residues long. Looked up from germline, CDR1 is MDHEN and CDR2 is SYDVKM. CDR3 in amino acids: CASSSPGLSGNTIYF. The CDR3 DNA reads TGTGCCAGCAGTTCGCCCGGCCTCTCTGGAAACACCATATATTTT. The whole variable domain, remainder taken from reference TRBV28 and TRBJ1-3, is DVKVTQSSRYLVKRTGEKVFLECVQDMDHENMFWYRQDPGLGLRLIYFSYDVKMKEKGDIPEGYSVSREKKERFSLILESASTNQTSMYLCASSSPGLSGNTIYFGEGSWLTVV.

This clonotype was observed a handful of times. The chain employs TRBV6-2 or TRBV6-3 and TRBJ2-7; a possible D gene is TRBD2 (5 bases). V was clipped by 6 bases and J by 1 base, with 16 bases between them. CDR3 length equals 15 residues. Per the germline V gene, CDR1 is MNHEY and CDR2 is SVGEGT. This CDR3 is CASRGTRVKSYEQYF. DNA for the CDR3: TGTGCCAGCAGGGGCACTAGAGTTAAGTCCTACGAGCAGTACTTC.

The chain joins TRBV20-1 to TRBJ2-1; possible D gene TRBD1, 6 bases. The CDR3 consists of 14 residues. V dropped 2 bases and J dropped 10 bases, with 18 bases sitting between them. Germline V gene lookup returns CDR1 DFQATT and CDR2 SNEGSKA (reference sequence). The CDR3 DNA reads TGCAGTGCTAGACATGGAAACAGTAGGGGGGAGCAGTTCTTC. This translates into CSARHGNSRGEQFF.

The V gene is TRBV5-1, the J gene TRBJ2-1; D might be TRBD1 (6 bases). The J call may be faulty, since TRBJ2-7 better matches the DNA end. The CDR3 sequence is 13 residues long. Germline values: CDR1 SGHRS, CDR2 YFSETQ. The DNA for the CDR3 is TGCGCCAGCAGCTTGACAGGGTACAATGAGCAGTACTTC. It encodes CASSLTGYNEQYF.

V gene TRBV7-9 combines with J gene TRBJ2-7, with 10 nucleotides matching TRBD2. The CDR3 covers 16 residues. Germline trimming cut 5 bases from V and 2 bases from J; bases unmatched to any gene: 9. Germline V gene lookup returns CDR1 SEHNR and CDR2 FQNEAQ (reference sequence). The CDR3 DNA is TGTGCCAGCAGCGAGACTAGCGGGTATCAGCCCTACGAGCAGTACTTC. Its protein is CASSETSGYQPYEQYF. Together with reference TRBV7-9 and TRBJ2-7, the CDR3 gives the full variable domain: DTGVSQNPRHKITKRGQNVTFRCDPISEHNRLYWYRQTLGQGPEFLTYFQNEAQLEKSRLLSDRFSAERPKGSFSTLEIQRTEQGDSAMYLCASSETSGYQPYEQYFGPGTRLTVT.

The chain has TRBV11-2 and TRBJ2-3; TRBD1 might be the D (6 bases). V lost 3 bases to trimming and J lost 1 base, with 14 bases between them. Germline CDR1 is SGHAT and CDR2 is FQNNGV. This CDR3 region has 16 residues. The CDR3 here is CASSFRLTGRTDTQYF. CDR3 in DNA: TGTGCCAGCAGCTTCCGACTAACAGGGCGCACAGATACGCAGTATTTT.